This TCR beta chain stems from a study of neurological immune-mediated disorders. CDR3 length: 15 amino acids. CDR1 and CDR2 from the germline V gene are KGHDR and SFDVKD. V was cut by 4 bases and J by 4 bases, with 12 bases left in between. TCRdb used MiXCR to reprocess the 5' RACE reads, holding one entry per CDR3 protein. Of around 94,000 distinct CDR3 sequences in the sample, 3.5% to 4% were seen once. This TCR was sampled from a woman aged 18-29 years with multiple sclerosis. The material sequenced was PBMCs. The chain uses TRBV24-1 and TRBJ1-4, with D perhaps matching TRBD1 (6 bases). The CDR3 nucleotides are TGTGCCACCAGTGACCCAGGACAGAGTAATGAAAAACTGTTTTTT. Its protein product is CATSDPGQSNEKLFF.